This TCR beta chain was found in a study of early T cells in non-severe SARS-CoV-2 infection (dated by TCRdb to the early 2020s). At the level of the whole study: Bulk RNA from unsorted whole blood was used for TCR sequencing, so alpha and beta chains could not be paired. Results the study describes overall, beyond this receptor: VDJdb matching was skewed toward anti-spike CD8 responses and likely underestimated virus-specific expansions by missing private and CD4 specificities.

This clonotype is deemed medium-sized (0.01 to 0.1%). It has no known antigen specificity. Qualities for individual bases were not recorded, and no much larger clone is one base off. Libraries were prepared through 5' RACE. The run used a NextSeq 500. In the TCR library protocol, unique molecular identifiers were attached to individual cDNA molecules to correct for PCR bias and sequencing error. TCR alpha and beta chains were both sequenced, and the abundances of alpha and beta sequences in each sample were closely correlated with each other. From the authors' description of their analysis: V gene, J gene and CDR3 annotation of TCR sequences was performed with Decombinator V4. TCRs were defined as expanded if a significant change between any two time points was detected under a Poisson model with p below 0.0001. Abundances of TCRs were expressed as counts per million after normalisation to the total number of TCRs sequenced in each sample. MAIT TCRs were defined by TRAV1-2 paired with TRAJ12, TRAJ20 or TRAJ33, and iNKT TCRs by TRAV10 paired with TRAJ18. VDJdb, accessed 1 November 2021, was searched for CMV, EBV and SARS-CoV-2 annotated TCRs, with TCRs annotated for multiple antigens excluded. TCRdb passed the public sequencing reads through fastp at Q25 and MiXCR, retaining productive beta sequences. When rows share a CDR3 protein, they turn into one entry using the most common DNA and genes. Here the V and J calls rest on TCRdb's processing, not on the authors' analysis. The sample table contains tens of thousands of distinct CDR3 sequences; only one count was recorded for roughly 4.5% of them. Under 6.5% of the sample lies in the top ten.

Trimming costs V 6 bases and J 10 bases, and their ends lie 15 bases apart. Its CDR3 holds 13 amino acids, cysteine through phenylalanine. CDR3 DNA only is kept here, 39 bases in frame from base 1. The germline V gene supplies CDR1 KGHDR and CDR2 SFDVKD. Set within a cohort of healthcare workers in London, UK, this nested case-control study involved weekly PCR testing of nasopharyngeal swabs along with blood sampling. Healthcare workers were recruited during the week of the UK lockdown, between 23 and 31 March 2020, and followed weekly for up to roughly 15 weeks. The sequenced sample was whole blood, obtained at baseline. This TCR was sampled from an adult who was a healthcare worker with PCR-confirmed SARS-CoV-2 infection or an uninfected control (not recorded which). Here the chain combines TRBV24-1 and TRBJ2-1; possibly the D gene is TRBD1, per 5 matching bases. For the CDR3, the sequence is CATSRGYLEEQFF. Read as DNA, the sequence is TGTGCCACCAGTAGGGGCTATTTAGAGGAGCAGTTCTTC.